The 19 T cell receptor beta chains reported below all come from one sample, sequenced in a study of cytomegalovirus exposure and HLA in healthy donors. The repertoire was sequenced with immunoSEQ multiplex PCR; TCRdb's copy has only in-frame clones and lacks some. The data show roughly 300,000 clones, 86% seen once. Sample: PBMCs. All receptors come from a young woman in good health and CMV-seronegative.

The chain couples TRBV4-3 to TRBJ2-7; 8 bases are shared with TRBD1. J lost 3 bases, V lost 5 bases, and 3 bases had no gene match. The CDR3 runs 13 residues. The V gene's germline CDR1 is LGHNA and CDR2 YSLEER. CDR3 amino acids: CASSAGQGYEQYF. The CDR3 nucleotides read TGCGCCAGCAGCGCAGGACAGGGCTACGAGCAGTACTTC.

The chain couples TRBV19 to TRBJ1-5; D remains unclear. The germline CDR1 and CDR2 sequences are LNHDA and SQIVND (reference sequence). Trimming left V 2 bases short and J 3 bases short, with 8 bases between. The CDR3 extends over 14 amino acids. The CDR3 sequence: CASSIQISNQPQHF. CDR3 DNA: TGTGCCAGTAGTATACAAATTTCCAATCAGCCCCAGCATTTT.

The chain links TRBV9 to TRBJ2-3; D possibly corresponds to TRBD2 (5 bases). This CDR3 comprises 14 residues. CDR1 and CDR2 from the germline V gene are SGDLS and YYNGEE. V gave up 0 bases and J gave up 4 bases, with 9 bases separating them. In DNA form, the CDR3 reads TGTGCCAGCAGCGTAGGGGAGCCCGCAGATACGCAGTATTTT. This gives the protein CASSVGEPADTQYF.

This clone has a single count. The chain links TRBV29-1 to TRBJ1-5; D is undetermined. The germline V gene has CDR1 SQVTM and CDR2 ANQGSEA. This CDR3 contains 12 residues. V gave up 0 bases and J gave up 9 bases, with 9 bases separating them. CDR3 coding DNA: TGCAGCGTTGAAGATCAGGCAGGGCCCCAGCATTTT. This codes for CSVEDQAGPQHF.

This chain links TRBV13 with TRBJ2-3, with 8 bases that match TRBD2. V trimming: 5 bases; J trimming: 0 bases; junction bases outside the gene matches: 4. Germline CDR1 PRHDT, CDR2 FYEKMQ (reference sequence). There are 15 residues in the CDR3. The CDR3, as DNA: TGTGCCAGCAGCCACCCTAGCGGGAGCACAGATACGCAGTATTTT. Translating gives CASSHPSGSTDTQYF. The full variable domain, rest sourced from reference TRBV13 and TRBJ2-3, is AAGVIQSPRHLIKEKRETATLKCYPIPRHDTVYWYQQGPGQDPQFLISFYEKMQSDKGSIPDRFSAQQFSDYHSELNMSSLELGDSALYFCASSHPSGSTDTQYFGPGTRLTVL.

The chain joins TRBV4-2 to TRBJ2-6, with 8 bases identical to TRBD2. CDR3 length: 17 residues. J was trimmed by 0 bases and V by 0 bases; bases with no gene match: 1. Germline loops: CDR1 LGHNA, CDR2 YNFKEQ. The CDR3 loop is CASSQEGTSSGANVLTF. The CDR3 nucleotides read TGTGCCAGCAGCCAAGAGGGGACTAGCTCTGGGGCCAACGTCCTGACTTTC.

The rearrangement uses TRBV7-2 and TRBJ1-2; D remains unclear. The CDR3 consists of 12 residues. The germline gives CDR1 SGHTA, CDR2 FQGNSA. Trimming left V 3 bases short and J 5 bases short, with 7 bases between. CDR3 sequence: CASSLEGYGYTF. The CDR3 coding sequence is TGTGCCAGCAGCTTGGAGGGATATGGCTACACCTTC. The full variable domain, with the rest looked up from reference TRBV7-2 and TRBJ1-2, is GAGVSQSPSNKVTEKGKDVELRCDPISGHTALYWYRQSLGQGLEFLIYFQGNSAPDKSGLPSDRFSAERTGGSVSTLTIQRTQQEDSAVYLCASSLEGYGYTFGSGTRLTVV.

The V and J genes are TRBV5-4 and TRBJ2-7, with 7 bases lining up with TRBD1. The CDR3 totals 13 residues. Germline trimming cut 0 bases from V and 6 bases from J; bases unmatched to any gene: 3. Germline V gives CDR1 SGHNT, CDR2 YYREEE (reference sequence). CDR3: CASSLGEGAEQYF. The CDR3 DNA reads TGTGCCAGCAGCTTGGGCGAGGGGGCCGAGCAGTACTTC.

The CDR3 bases are TGCAGCGTGGGGACAGTCTATGGCTACACCTTC. Amino acid sequence: CSVGTVYGYTF. This chain uses TRBV29-1 with TRBJ1-2; 7 bases align to TRBD1. With 6 bases clipped from V and 4 bases from J, the junction kept 2 bases outside the gene matches. CDR1 is SQVTM, CDR2 ANQGSEA, per germline. The CDR3 contains 11 residues.

Notes on this clone: The same CDR3 also results from other DNA sequences found in this sample. V and J are TRBV5-1 and TRBJ2-2, with D perhaps TRBD1 (5 bases). This CDR3 spans 13 amino acids. Trimming pared 4 bases from V and 4 bases from J, leaving 8 bases between. The germline V gene encodes CDR1 SGHRS and CDR2 YFSETQ. CDR3 DNA: TGCGCCAGCAGCCCCCAGGGCACCGGGGAGCTGTTTTTT. It codes for CASSPQGTGELFF.

The rearrangement joins TRBV18 to TRBJ2-7, with a possible D match to TRBD1 (5 bases). Germline CDR1 and CDR2: KGHSH and LQKENI. The V end was cut by 2 bases, the J end by 5 bases, with 13 bases between. The CDR3 loop spans 14 amino acids. Here the CDR3 DNA reads TGTGCCAGCTCACCAAATTCGGCCAGGGACGAGCAGTACTTC. Protein sequence: CASSPNSARDEQYF.

The chain couples TRBV19 to TRBJ2-1; perhaps TRBD2 as D (6 bases). V was pared by 3 bases and J by 0 bases, with 9 bases between. In germline, CDR1 is LNHDA, CDR2 SQIVND (reference sequence). This CDR3 region has 15 residues. CDR3 protein: CASSMGGISYNEQFF. In nucleotides, the CDR3 is TGTGCCAGTAGTATGGGCGGGATCTCCTACAATGAGCAGTTCTTC.

The chain combines TRBV5-1 with TRBJ2-5; TRBD2 matches at 7 bases. This CDR3 contains 15 residues. The V gene's germline CDR1 is SGHRS and CDR2 YFSETQ. Trimming cost V 6 bases and J 5 bases; bases outside gene matches: 13. Here the CDR3 DNA reads TGCGCCAGCACCATGGGGGAGGGCCCGGTGGAGACCCAGTACTTC. Amino acid sequence: CASTMGEGPVETQYF.

The CDR3 spells CASSLGPWSYEQYF. The CDR3 DNA reads TGTGCCAGCAGCTTAGGCCCCTGGAGCTACGAGCAGTACTTC. The J gene is TRBJ2-7, the V gene TRBV7-2; no firm D call. The CDR3 spans 14 residues. CDR1 and CDR2 from the germline V gene are SGHTA and FQGNSA. The V end was cut by 1 base, the J end by 3 bases, with 10 bases between.

The chain combines TRBV11-2 with TRBJ2-7; D remains ambiguous. Germline V lookup: CDR1 SGHAT, CDR2 FQNNGV. Trimming removed 6 bases from V and 2 bases from J, with 11 bases in between. This CDR3 comprises 13 residues. This CDR3 is CASSLAGPYEQYF. The CDR3 DNA is TGTGCCAGCAGTTTGGCAGGCCCCTACGAGCAGTACTTC. The full variable domain, its missing parts supplied by reference TRBV11-2 and TRBJ2-7, is EAGVAQSPRYKIIEKRQSVAFWCNPISGHATLYWYQQILGQGPKLLIQFQNNGVVDDSQLPKDRFSAERLKGVDSTLKIQPAKLEDSAVYLCASSLAGPYEQYFGPGTRLTVT.

Regarding this clone: Other nucleotide sequences in the sample specify the same CDR3. This rearrangement joins TRBV9 to TRBJ2-3, with D possibly matching TRBD2 (5 bases). V was clipped by 0 bases and J by 2 bases, with 7 bases between them. The CDR3 has 14 amino acids. Germline CDR1 SGDLS, CDR2 YYNGEE. The DNA of the CDR3 is TGTGCCAGCAGCGTAGGCCTAGCCACAGATACGCAGTATTTT. Its translation: CASSVGLATDTQYF.

The V and J genes are TRBV6-1 and TRBJ2-7, with 10 bases that match TRBD2. This CDR3 is 15 amino acids long. Germline loops: CDR1 MNHNS, CDR2 SASEGT. Trimming took 1 base from V and 3 from J; bases not matched to a gene: 3. In DNA, the CDR3 is TGTGCCAGCAGTGAAGTTGGGACTAGCGTCTACGAGCAGTACTTC. Translating it yields CASSEVGTSVYEQYF.

The chain links TRBV2 to TRBJ1-1; unclear D gene. Trimming shortened V by 8 bases and J by 6 bases, and 16 bases separated the two germline ends. The CDR3 spans 13 residues. Germline values: CDR1 SNHLY, CDR2 FYNNEI. In nucleotides, the CDR3 is TGTGCCAGCGGGGAGGCAGGCGAGGCTGAAGCTTTCTTT. This encodes CASGEAGEAEAFF.

The V call is TRBV27, the J call TRBJ1-5; 9 bases are shared with TRBD1. The CDR3 is 17 residues long. V dropped 6 bases and J dropped 0; count of bases not matched to a gene: 9. Per the germline V gene, CDR1 is MNHEY and CDR2 is SMNVEV (reference sequence). In DNA form, the CDR3 reads TGTGCCAGCAGGGCGGGACAGGGCAGATATAGCAATCAGCCCCAGCATTTT. Its translation is CASRAGQGRYSNQPQHF.